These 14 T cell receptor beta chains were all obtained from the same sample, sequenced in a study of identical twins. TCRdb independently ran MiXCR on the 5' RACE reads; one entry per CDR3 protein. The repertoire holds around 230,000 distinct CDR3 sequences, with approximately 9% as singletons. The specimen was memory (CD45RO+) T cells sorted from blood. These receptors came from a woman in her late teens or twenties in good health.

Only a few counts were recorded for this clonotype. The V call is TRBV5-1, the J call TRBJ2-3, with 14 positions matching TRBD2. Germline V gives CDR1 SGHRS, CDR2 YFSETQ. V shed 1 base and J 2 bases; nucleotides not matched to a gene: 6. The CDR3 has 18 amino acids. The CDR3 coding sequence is TGCGCCAGCAGCTTGTTCGGGACTAGCGGGGGTCACACAGATACGCAGTATTTT. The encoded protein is CASSLFGTSGGHTDTQYF.

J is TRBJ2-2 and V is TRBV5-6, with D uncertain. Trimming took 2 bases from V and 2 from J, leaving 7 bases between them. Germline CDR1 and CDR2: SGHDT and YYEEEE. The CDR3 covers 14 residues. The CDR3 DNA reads TGTGCCAGCAGCTTACCTACCAACACCGGGGAGCTGTTTTTT. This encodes CASSLPTNTGELFF.

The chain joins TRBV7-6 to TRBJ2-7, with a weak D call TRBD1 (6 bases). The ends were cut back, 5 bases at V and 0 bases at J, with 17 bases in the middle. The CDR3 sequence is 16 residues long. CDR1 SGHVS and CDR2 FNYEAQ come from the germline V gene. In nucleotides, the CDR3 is TGTGCCAGCAGCCCGAAGAAGGACAGCGGCTCCTACGAGCAGTACTTC. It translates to CASSPKKDSGSYEQYF.

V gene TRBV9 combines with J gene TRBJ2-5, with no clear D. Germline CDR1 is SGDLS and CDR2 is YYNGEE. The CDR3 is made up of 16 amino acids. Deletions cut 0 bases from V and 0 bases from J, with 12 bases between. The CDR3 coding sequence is TGTGCCAGCAGCGTAGGGGCTCATCAGAACCAAGAGACCCAGTACTTC. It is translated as CASSVGAHQNQETQYF.

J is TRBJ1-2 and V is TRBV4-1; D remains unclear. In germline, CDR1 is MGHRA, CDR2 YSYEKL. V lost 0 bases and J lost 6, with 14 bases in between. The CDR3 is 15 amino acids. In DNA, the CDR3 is TGCGCCAGCAGCCAAGATAGGACTCTCCGGGATGGCTACACCTTC. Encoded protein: CASSQDRTLRDGYTF.

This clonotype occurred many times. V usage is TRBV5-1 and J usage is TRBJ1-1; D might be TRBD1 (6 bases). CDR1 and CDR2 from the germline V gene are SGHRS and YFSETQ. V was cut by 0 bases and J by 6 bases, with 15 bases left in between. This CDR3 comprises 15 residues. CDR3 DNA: TGCGCCAGCAGCTTGGATGGGGGGCGCGACGCTGAAGCTTTCTTT. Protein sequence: CASSLDGGRDAEAFF.

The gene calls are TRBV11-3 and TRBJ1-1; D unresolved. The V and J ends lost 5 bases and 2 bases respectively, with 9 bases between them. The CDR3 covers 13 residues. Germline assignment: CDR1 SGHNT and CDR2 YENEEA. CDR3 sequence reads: CASSREVNTEAFF. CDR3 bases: TGTGCCAGCAGCCGAGAGGTAAACACTGAAGCTTTCTTT. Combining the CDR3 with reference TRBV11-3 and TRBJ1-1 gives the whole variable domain EAGVVQSPRYKIIEKKQPVAFWCNPISGHNTLYWYLQNLGQGPELLIRYENEEAVDDSQLPKDRFSAERLKGVDSTLKIQPAELGDSAVYLCASSREVNTEAFFGQGTRLTVV.

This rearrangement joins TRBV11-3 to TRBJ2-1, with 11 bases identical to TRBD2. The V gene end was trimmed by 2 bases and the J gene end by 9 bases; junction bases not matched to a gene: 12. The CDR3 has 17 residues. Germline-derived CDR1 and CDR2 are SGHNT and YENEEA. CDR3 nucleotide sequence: TGTGCCAGCAGCTTACAGGGGACTAGCGGCCTGAGGGGTGAGCAGTTCTTC. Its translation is CASSLQGTSGLRGEQFF.

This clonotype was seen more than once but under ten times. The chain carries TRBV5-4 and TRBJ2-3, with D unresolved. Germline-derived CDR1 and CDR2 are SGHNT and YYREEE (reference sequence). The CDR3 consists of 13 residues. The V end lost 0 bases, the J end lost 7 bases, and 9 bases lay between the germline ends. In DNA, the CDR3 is TGTGCCAGCAGCTTGGGTGTACGCAATACGCAGTATTTT. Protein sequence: CASSLGVRNTQYF.

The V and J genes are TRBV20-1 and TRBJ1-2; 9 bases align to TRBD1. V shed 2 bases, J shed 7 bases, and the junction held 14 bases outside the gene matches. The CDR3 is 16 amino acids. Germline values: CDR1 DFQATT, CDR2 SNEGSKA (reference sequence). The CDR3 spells CSARSKPGQGYSGYTF. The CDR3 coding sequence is TGCAGTGCTAGATCCAAACCGGGACAGGGTTACTCTGGCTACACCTTC.

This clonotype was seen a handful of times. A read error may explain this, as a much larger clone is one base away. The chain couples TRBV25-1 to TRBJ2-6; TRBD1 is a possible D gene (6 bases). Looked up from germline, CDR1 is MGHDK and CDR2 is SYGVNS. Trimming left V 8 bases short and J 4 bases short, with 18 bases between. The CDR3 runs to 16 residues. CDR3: CASGSHPRGGANVLTF. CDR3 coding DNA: TGTGCCAGCGGATCGCACCCAAGGGGGGGGGCCAACGTCCTGACTTTC.

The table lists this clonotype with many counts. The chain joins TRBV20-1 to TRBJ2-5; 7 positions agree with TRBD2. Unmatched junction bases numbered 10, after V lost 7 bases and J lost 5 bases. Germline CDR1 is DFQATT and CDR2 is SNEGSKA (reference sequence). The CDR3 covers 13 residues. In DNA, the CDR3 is TGCAGTGTTCGTGGAGGGAGGGGCGAGACCCAGTACTTC. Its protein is CSVRGGRGETQYF.

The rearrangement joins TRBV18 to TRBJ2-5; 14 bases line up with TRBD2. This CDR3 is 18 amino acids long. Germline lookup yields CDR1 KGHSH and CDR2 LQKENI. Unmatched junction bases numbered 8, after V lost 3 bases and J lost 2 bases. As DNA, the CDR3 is TGTGCCAGCTCACCCGGGACTAGCGGGAGAGCGGGGCAAGAGACCCAGTACTTC. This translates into CASSPGTSGRAGQETQYF. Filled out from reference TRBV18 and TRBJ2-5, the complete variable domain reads NAGVMQNPRHLVRRRGQEARLRCSPMKGHSHVYWYRQLPEEGLKFMVYLQKENIIDESGMPKERFSAEFPKEGPSILRIQQVVRGDSAAYFCASSPGTSGRAGQETQYFGPGTRLLVL.

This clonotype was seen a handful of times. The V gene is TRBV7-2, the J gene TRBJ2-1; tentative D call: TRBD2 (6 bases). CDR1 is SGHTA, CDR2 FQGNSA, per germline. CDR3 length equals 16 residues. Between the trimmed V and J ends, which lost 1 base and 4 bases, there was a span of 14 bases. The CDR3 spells CASSLVAGQLYNEQFF. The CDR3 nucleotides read TGTGCCAGCAGCTTAGTCGCGGGGCAGTTGTACAATGAGCAGTTCTTC.